This T cell receptor (beta chain) was sequenced for a study of blood T cell repertoires in COVID-19. The wider study: Sites in the United States, Italy and Spain provided acute and convalescent COVID-19 samples. In each case, the material was cDNA or gDNA derived from T cells, B-cell-depleted T cells, or PBMCs.

From germline, CDR1 is MDHEN and CDR2 SYDVKM. With 6 bases removed from V and 3 bases from J, the gap between germline ends came to 15 bases. The CDR3 runs to 15 residues. Authors' analysis steps: Estimation of nucleated cell counts relied on the amplification of reference gene primers. The protocol was immunoSEQ multiplex PCR, while the TCRdb copy is restricted to in-frame clones and leaves out a portion. V, J and clone size were drawn from that table, and D and trimming were deduced from the DNA. The table includes about 140,000 clones, approximately 88% detected once. Sequenced sample: peripheral blood. The TCR originated in a man in his fifties or sixties with active or convalescent COVID-19. The V gene is TRBV28, the J gene TRBJ1-5, with D unclear. The CDR3 region has the DNA TGTGCCAGCAGCGCTATGAGGGCCGCCAATCAGCCCCAGCATTTT. Protein: CASSAMRAANQPQHF.